A selection of T cell receptor beta chains follows, all from one sample in a study of type 1 regulatory T cells. TCRdb re-called the reads through MiXCR, storing one row per CDR3 protein. Of fewer than 70,000 distinct CDR3 sequences detected, 63% appear once; the ten largest clones hold 7% to 9.5%. These TCRs are of unknown antigen specificity. Sequenced material: cultured T cells, either the whole culture or a sorted T cell fraction (not recorded which). The receptors originated from a human donor in good health. Both conserved end residues are part of each CDR3. D genes are given only for firm matches. Expanded clones get a size class; other rows say once, few or many, or leave the size out.

clone_size | d_call | j_call | v_call | cdr3_nt | cdr3_aa
few | TRBD1 | TRBJ1-1 | TRBV5-1 | TGCGCCAGCAGCGTGCCCCGACAGGGTGGCACTGAAGCTTTCTTT | CASSVPRQGGTEAFF
. | . | TRBJ2-1 | TRBV4-3 | TGCGCCAGCAGCCTCGGGTCTTCCCCGGGACCTAACTCCTACAATGAGCAGTTCTTC | CASSLGSSPGPNSYNEQFF
. | TRBD2 | TRBJ2-4 | TRBV4-1 | TGCGCCAGCAGCCAACTGGGGGGGGACAAAAACATTCAGTACTTC | CASSQLGGDKNIQYF
. | . | TRBJ2-7 | TRBV4-3 | TGCGCCAGCAGCCAAGATCTCGGTAGCCGGGAGCAGTACTTC | CASSQDLGSREQYF
. | . | TRBJ2-7 | TRBV4-2 | TGTGCCAGCAGCCAAGATAGTGGGAGATCCGAGCAGTACTTC | CASSQDSGRSEQYF
once | TRBD1 | TRBJ2-5 | TRBV6-1 | TGTGCCAGCAGCCAGGGACAGTACCAAGAGACCCAGTACTTC | CASSQGQYQETQYF
few | . | TRBJ2-1 | TRBV29-1 | TGCAGCGCTGCTAGCGACTACAATGAGCAGTTCTTC | CSAASDYNEQFF
many | . | TRBJ2-3 | TRBV20-1 | TGCAGTGCTATGCGTTCCGGTCTCGCTGGAGATACGCAGTATTTT | CSAMRSGLAGDTQYF
once | TRBD2 | TRBJ2-1 | TRBV6-6 | TGTGCCAGCAGTTACATAGCGGGAGGGGAGGATGAGCAGTTCTTC | CASSYIAGGEDEQFF
. | . | TRBJ2-1 | TRBV20-1 | TGCAGTGCTCTTAACCGGGACACGGAAAACAATGAGCAGTTCTTC | CSALNRDTENNEQFF
. | . | TRBJ1-5 | TRBV18 | TGTGCCAGCTCAGAAGGACAGAATCAGCCCCAGCATTTT | CASSEGQNQPQHF
. | . | TRBJ1-4 | TRBV5-6 | TGTGCCAGCAGCTTGAAAGCAGGTCGGATAGCAACTAATGAAAAACTGTTTTTT | CASSLKAGRIATNEKLFF
. | TRBD1 | TRBJ1-1 | TRBV20-1 | TGCAGTGCTAGGAAACAGGGGGCCTTGAACACTGAAGCTTTCTTT | CSARKQGALNTEAFF
. | . | TRBJ2-5 | TRBV20-1 | TGCAGTGCTAGAGATGCCGTAACGTACCAAGAGACCCAGTACTTC | CSARDAVTYQETQYF
. | . | TRBJ2-5 | TRBV7-6 | TGTGCCAGCAGCTTAGCGGGATTTGCGGAGACCCAGTACTTC | CASSLAGFAETQYF
medium-sized | . | TRBJ2-3 | TRBV12-3/TRBV12-4 | TGTGCCAGCAGTCCGGGTGGGACCACATATACGCAGTATTTT | CASSPGGTTYTQYF
. | . | TRBJ1-2 | TRBV29-1 | TGCAGCGTTGACAGGGAGGTGGGCGGCTACACCTTC | CSVDREVGGYTF
. | . | TRBJ2-1 | TRBV24-1 | TGTGCCACCAGTGATTCAGGTGGGCTCGTTCCGTTCTTC | CATSDSGGLVPFF
. | . | TRBJ1-1 | TRBV20-1 | TGCAGTGCCCGGGACGGAACGAGGGTGTTAGGAGCTTTCTTT | CSARDGTRVLGAFF
. | TRBD1 | TRBJ2-7 | TRBV4-1 | TGCGCCAGCAGCCAAGATAGAGGACAGGGGGTAGGCGAGCAGTACTTC | CASSQDRGQGVGEQYF
. | TRBD1 | TRBJ1-1 | TRBV7-8 | TGTGCCAGCAGCTTAGCCCCGGGACAGGTTAACACTGAAGCTTTCTTT | CASSLAPGQVNTEAFF
. | . | TRBJ2-5 | TRBV6-6 | TGTGCCAGCAAAGAGGGATTGAGAGAGACCCAGTACTTC | CASKEGLRETQYF
. | TRBD2 | TRBJ2-5 | TRBV6-1 | TGTGCCAGCAGGGTAGCGGGAGTTCAAGAGACCCAGTACTTC | CASRVAGVQETQYF
. | . | TRBJ2-5 | TRBV7-8 | TGTGCCAGCAGGCCCGGAAGGCTGAGGGAGACCCAGTACTTC | CASRPGRLRETQYF
. | . | TRBJ1-4 | TRBV20-1 | TGCAGTGCTAGAATGTCAACTAATGAAAAACTGTTTTTT | CSARMSTNEKLFF
. | . | TRBJ2-5 | TRBV5-6 | TGTGCCAGCAGCCCGTACAGGGTTTCAGAGACCCAGTACTTC | CASSPYRVSETQYF
. | . | TRBJ2-5 | TRBV5-1 | TGCGCCAGCAGACTCAGCGAGCCTGCGGAGACCCAGTACTTC | CASRLSEPAETQYF
. | . | TRBJ2-3 | TRBV11-3 | TGTGCCAGCAGCATCCGACCCACAGATACGCAGTATTTT | CASSIRPTDTQYF
few | TRBD1 | TRBJ1-2 | TRBV5-1 | TGCGCCAGCAGCACGACAGGACAGGCGGACGGCTACACCTTC | CASSTTGQADGYTF
. | TRBD2 | TRBJ2-1 | TRBV7-2 | TGTGCCAGCAGCTCCGCCGCTACTAGCGGGAGGGCCTATGAGCAGTTCTTC | CASSSAATSGRAYEQFF
few | . | TRBJ2-1 | TRBV3-1 | TGTGCCAGCAGCCAAGGGCCCCCCAAGGGCGATGAGCAGTTCTTC | CASSQGPPKGDEQFF
. | . | TRBJ2-7 | TRBV25-1 | TGTGCCAGCAGTGAGGGGCTAATAAGACCTCTAGCGACCATAACCTACGAGCAGTACTTC | CASSEGLIRPLATITYEQYF
. | . | TRBJ1-1 | TRBV20-1 | TGCAGTGCTAGAACTGGACAAGCTCTTAGCACTGAAGCTTTCTTT | CSARTGQALSTEAFF
. | TRBD2 | TRBJ2-2 | TRBV28 | TGTGCCAGCAGTTCCTTGGGTGAGGGGGAGCGGGAGACCGGGGAGCTGTTTTTT | CASSSLGEGERETGELFF
. | . | TRBJ2-7 | TRBV20-1 | TGCAGTGCTAGTACGGGGGCGTACGGCGAGCAGTACTTC | CSASTGAYGEQYF
. | TRBD2 | TRBJ2-3 | TRBV20-1 | TGCAGTGCTAGCCCGCTAGCGGGAATATCAGATACGCAGTATTTT | CSASPLAGISDTQYF
few | TRBD1 | TRBJ2-5 | TRBV29-1 | TGCAGCGTGATACAGGGGGCGGCAGAGACCCAGTACTTC | CSVIQGAAETQYF
. | . | TRBJ1-4 | TRBV20-1 | TGCAGTGCTAGCTTTCGGGGGGCGCCGGCTAATGAAAAACTGTTTTTT | CSASFRGAPANEKLFF
. | TRBD2 | TRBJ2-2 | TRBV12-3/TRBV12-4 | TGTGCCAGCAGATGGACTAGCGGGAGTTACACCGGGGAGCTGTTTTTT | CASRWTSGSYTGELFF
few | TRBD2 | TRBJ2-1 | TRBV11-2 | TGTGCCAGCAGCCCTGGACTAGCTATGTATGAGCAGTTCTTC | CASSPGLAMYEQFF
. | TRBD2 | TRBJ2-3 | TRBV4-3 | TGCGCCAGCAGCCAAGACTCCGGGACTAAGCAGTATTTT | CASSQDSGTKQYF
once | . | TRBJ2-7 | TRBV10-3 | TGTGCCATCAGTGAGGTCGACATCTCCTACGAGCAGTACTTC | CAISEVDISYEQYF
once | . | TRBJ2-1 | TRBV4-2 | TGTGCCAGCAGCCCCAAGGGGGGGAGGGTCACCTACAATGAGCAGTTCTTC | CASSPKGGRVTYNEQFF
few | . | TRBJ2-7 | TRBV6-1 | TGTGCCAGCGCATCGACGTCGGTCTCCTACGAGCAGTACTTC | CASASTSVSYEQYF
. | TRBD2 | TRBJ2-1 | TRBV4-3 | TGCGCCAGCAGCCTGCTAGCGGGAGGGCCCGGGAATGAGCAGTTCTTC | CASSLLAGGPGNEQFF
few | TRBD1 | TRBJ2-7 | TRBV6-1 | TGTGCCAGCAGTTACTTGGGACAGGGTTACGAGCAGTACTTC | CASSYLGQGYEQYF
. | . | TRBJ1-5 | TRBV5-5 | TGTGCCAGCAGCCCCGACCCGGATTGGTCCCAGCATTTT | CASSPDPDWSQHF
few | TRBD1 | TRBJ1-1 | TRBV3-1 | TGTGCCAGCAGCCCGGGGAGGGGACAGGGTACAGCTTTCTTT | CASSPGRGQGTAFF